Listed here are 31 T cell receptor beta chains from one sample, sequenced in a study of T cells in Graves' hyperthyroidism and ophthalmopathy. Amplification of TCR beta CDR3 regions was performed using RNA transcripts as template. A first-round RT-PCR of the TCR CDR3 used the HTBI primer set. MiXCR, applied by TCRdb to the multiplex PCR reads, yields one record per CDR3 protein. The sample holds 300,000 to 450,000 distinct CDR3 sequences, around 13% seen once. Material: blood. Receptor source: a woman between 25 and 40 years old with Graves' ophthalmopathy.

In its sample, this clonotype was seen many times. The chain carries TRBV28 and TRBJ2-5; D is possibly TRBD1 or TRBD2 (5 bases each). Trimming removed 4 bases at V and 2 bases at J, with 14 bases between. Germline CDR1 MDHEN, CDR2 SYDVKM. The CDR3 has 15 residues. CDR3: CASSSVGAGQETQYF. CDR3 nucleotide sequence: TGTGCCAGCAGTTCTGTAGGGGCGGGTCAAGAGACCCAGTACTTC.

This clonotype has a count of ten or more. The chain recombines TRBV18 with TRBJ1-2; 10 nucleotides match TRBD1. This CDR3 region has 18 residues. Germline lookup yields CDR1 KGHSH and CDR2 LQKENI. V lost 1 base, J lost 2 bases, and 10 bases stayed unmatched. The chain's CDR3 is CASSPQSGQGTLNYGYTF. The CDR3 nucleotides are TGTGCCAGCTCACCACAATCGGGACAGGGGACCCTCAACTATGGCTACACCTTC.

This clonotype was observed a handful of times. V usage is TRBV4-1 and J usage is TRBJ1-4; D remains ambiguous. This CDR3 spans 15 amino acids. Germline CDR1 is MGHRA and CDR2 is YSYEKL. Trimming left V 2 bases short and J 8 bases short, with 15 bases between. The DNA of the CDR3 is TGCGCCAGCAGCCAAAGGACGGTGAGGGAGGAAAAACTGTTTTTT. Its protein is CASSQRTVREEKLFF.

This clonotype was counted at least ten times. The CDR3 reads CASRKSAYEQYF. CDR3 DNA sequence: TGTGCCAGCCGAAAATCAGCCTACGAGCAGTACTTC. The chain employs TRBV28 and TRBJ2-7; D gene uncertain. The CDR3 is 12 amino acids. From germline, CDR1 is MDHEN and CDR2 SYDVKM. V was trimmed by 8 bases and J by 2 bases, leaving 10 bases between them.

This clonotype was seen a handful of times. The V and J genes are TRBV10-2 and TRBJ2-2; D call uncertain. Per the germline V gene, CDR1 is WSHSY and CDR2 is SAAADI. The CDR3 contains 14 residues. The germline V and J ends were trimmed by 2 bases and 6 bases, with 10 bases remaining between them. In nucleotides, the CDR3 is TGCGCCAGCAGTGAGGACCCCATATCCGGGGAGCTGTTTTTT. This codes for CASSEDPISGELFF.

This chain joins TRBV6-2 or TRBV6-3 and TRBJ2-2; 9 bases match TRBD1. The CDR3 has 16 residues. Losses at the gene ends were 7 bases for V and 1 base for J; bases not matched to a gene: 7. Germline V gene lookup returns CDR1 MNHEY and CDR2 SVGEGT. CDR3 residues: CASTPPGQGNTGELFF. Written as DNA, the CDR3 is TGTGCCAGCACCCCACCGGGACAGGGGAACACCGGGGAGCTGTTTTTT.

There are a few counts of this clonotype. The chain recombines TRBV4-1 with TRBJ2-5; perhaps TRBD1 as D (6 bases). Trimming removed 3 bases from V and 5 bases from J, with 19 bases in between. The CDR3 runs 16 residues. The V gene's germline CDR1 is MGHRA and CDR2 YSYEKL. The CDR3 protein is CASSHWLGMRGETQYF. CDR3 sequence (DNA): TGCGCCAGCAGCCATTGGTTAGGGATGAGGGGGGAGACCCAGTACTTC.

The rearrangement links TRBV27 to TRBJ1-1; D is unresolved. The CDR3 is 14 amino acids. The germline CDR1 and CDR2 sequences are MNHEY and SMNVEV (reference sequence). Between the trimmed V and J ends, which lost 3 bases and 0 bases, there was a span of 8 bases. The CDR3 DNA follows: TGTGCCAGCAGTTTTCACGGGATGAACACTGAAGCTTTCTTT. Encoded protein: CASSFHGMNTEAFF.

This clonotype was recorded a few times. The rearrangement links TRBV10-3 to TRBJ2-4; 7 positions agree with TRBD1. Germline-derived CDR1 and CDR2 are ENHRY and SYGVKD. Trimming cost V 4 bases and J 0 bases; bases outside gene matches: 9. The CDR3 is 17 residues long. The CDR3: CAISVTKDRLAKNIQYF. The CDR3 DNA sequence: TGTGCCATCAGTGTAACAAAGGACAGGCTAGCCAAAAACATTCAGTACTTC.

This clonotype was recorded a few times. This chain uses TRBV28 with TRBJ1-1; 9 bases align to TRBD1. Trimming at V came to 4 bases and at J to 11 bases, leaving 2 bases not matched to a gene. Germline-derived CDR1 and CDR2 are MDHEN and SYDVKM. The CDR3 sequence is 11 residues long. DNA of the CDR3: TGTGCCAGCAGTTGGGACAGGGTGGCTTTCTTT. Residues: CASSWDRVAFF.

This clonotype was detected many times. This sequence joins TRBV7-9 and TRBJ1-2, with D possibly TRBD1 on 5 matching bases. Trimming removed 1 base at V and 4 bases at J, with 13 bases between. The length of the CDR3 is 15 residues. Germline V lookup: CDR1 SEHNR, CDR2 FQNEAQ (reference sequence). The CDR3, as DNA: TGTGCCAGCAGCTTAGTGGCTACGCAGGGCTATGGCTACACCTTC. Translating it yields CASSLVATQGYGYTF.

The chain has TRBV25-1 and TRBJ1-4; D gene unclear. Deletions cut 4 bases from V and 0 bases from J, with 6 bases between. Germline V gene lookup returns CDR1 MGHDK and CDR2 SYGVNS. The CDR3 loop spans 14 amino acids. The CDR3 loop is CASSGQATNEKLFF. CDR3 bases: TGTGCCAGCAGTGGACAAGCAACTAATGAAAAACTGTTTTTT. The full variable domain, in which reference TRBV25-1 and TRBJ1-4 provide the parts outside the CDR3, is EADIYQTPRYLVIGTGKKITLECSQTMGHDKMYWYQQDPGMELHLIHYSYGVNSTEKGDLSSESTVSRIRTEHFPLTLESARPSHTSQYLCASSGQATNEKLFFGSGTQLSVL.

The chain couples TRBV20-1 to TRBJ2-5; 9 bases are shared with TRBD1. J was trimmed by 5 bases and V by 6 bases; bases with no gene match: 10. Germline V gives CDR1 DFQATT, CDR2 SNEGSKA (reference sequence). This CDR3 comprises 14 residues. This chain's CDR3 is CSALQGAHGETQYF. The DNA of the CDR3 is TGCAGTGCCCTACAGGGGGCGCATGGGGAGACCCAGTACTTC.

The V and J genes are TRBV6-5 and TRBJ2-2, with 9 bases fitting TRBD2. The length of the CDR3 is 17 residues. Germline V CDR1 and CDR2: MNHEY, SVGAGI. J gave up 6 bases and V 2 bases, and 10 bases lay outside the gene matches. CDR3 coding DNA: TGTGCCAGCAGTTACCCCCCAGGGCGGGGGGGCTCCGGGGAGCTGTTTTTT. Protein: CASSYPPGRGGSGELFF.

This clonotype was picked up many times. The gene calls are TRBV7-9 and TRBJ2-5; 9 nucleotides align to TRBD1. CDR1 is SEHNR and CDR2 is FQNEAQ in the germline V gene (reference sequence). V lost 6 bases to trimming and J lost 2 bases; unmatched junction nucleotides: 16. The CDR3 totals 18 residues. As DNA, the CDR3 is TGTGCCAGCAGATTCGCGGACAGGGGCCGTACCGAGCAAGAGACCCAGTACTTC. Its translation: CASRFADRGRTEQETQYF.

This clonotype was recorded many times. The V and J genes are TRBV28 and TRBJ1-4, with no clear D. This CDR3 region has 10 residues. The V gene lost 8 bases and the J gene lost 10 bases, with 8 bases spanning the gap. Germline CDR1 and CDR2: MDHEN and SYDVKM. The chain's CDR3 is CASGLGKLFF. The DNA for the CDR3 is TGTGCCAGCGGCCTTGGAAAACTGTTTTTT.

This clonotype was counted at least ten times. The J gene is TRBJ1-5, the V gene TRBV20-1, with D possibly being TRBD1 (5 bases). Germline V gives CDR1 DFQATT, CDR2 SNEGSKA (reference sequence). This CDR3 region has 13 residues. V was cut by 6 bases and J by 6 bases, with 15 bases left in between. CDR3 sequence (DNA): TGCAGTGCGCGACTACGGGGGGGTCAGCCCCAGCATTTT. This encodes CSARLRGGQPQHF.

This clonotype appeared many times. The genes are TRBV18 and TRBJ2-3; no definite D call. Germline assignment: CDR1 KGHSH and CDR2 LQKENI. The V and J ends lost 2 bases and 0 bases respectively, with 6 bases between them. The CDR3 is 14 residues long. The CDR3 spells CASSPIQSTDTQYF. The CDR3 DNA is TGTGCCAGCTCACCAATCCAGAGCACAGATACGCAGTATTTT.

This clonotype was found many times. The chain joins TRBV12-3 or TRBV12-4 to TRBJ1-2, with D perhaps matching TRBD1 (6 bases). The CDR3 consists of 18 residues. Between the trimmed V and J ends, which lost 4 bases and 7 bases, there was a span of 28 bases. CDR3 nucleotides: TGTGCCAGCAGTTCGAAGACCCGTCCGGGACATAGTATGGGTGGCTACACCTTC. This translates into CASSSKTRPGHSMGGYTF.

At least ten counts were recorded for this clonotype. The chain employs TRBV2 and TRBJ2-7, with D possibly being TRBD1 (5 bases). CDR3 length: 16 residues. From germline, CDR1 is SNHLY and CDR2 FYNNEI. The ends were cut back, 0 bases at V and 6 bases at J, with 18 bases in the middle. In nucleotides, the CDR3 is TGTGCCAGCAGTGAAGCCTACCCCAGGGTTCCAGGCGAGCAGTACTTC. Residues: CASSEAYPRVPGEQYF.

The table lists this clonotype with many counts. The chain carries TRBV2 and TRBJ1-4, with a possible D match to TRBD1 (6 bases). CDR1 and CDR2 from the germline V gene are SNHLY and FYNNEI. This CDR3 is built from 14 residues. Trimming stripped 6 bases from V and 8 bases from J, with 16 bases between. For the CDR3, the DNA is TGTGCCAGCAGGAGGGGGGCAGGGGACGAAAAACTGTTTTTT. This gives the protein CASRRGAGDEKLFF.

This clonotype was seen more than once but under ten times. This chain links TRBV19 with TRBJ2-1; TRBD2 matches at 10 bases. Losses at the gene ends were 10 bases for V and 6 bases for J; bases not matched to a gene: 12. Germline CDR1 reads LNHDA; CDR2 reads SQIVND (reference sequence). The CDR3 is made up of 15 amino acids. This chain's CDR3 is CATSPPSGGPNEQFF. For the CDR3, the DNA is TGTGCCACCTCTCCCCCTAGCGGGGGCCCCAATGAGCAGTTCTTC.

This clonotype was counted at least ten times. The chain uses TRBV6-1 and TRBJ2-7; D possibly matches TRBD1 or TRBD2 (5 bases each). V was pared by 4 bases and J by 0 bases, with 19 bases between. Germline assignment: CDR1 MNHNS and CDR2 SASEGT. This CDR3 comprises 17 residues. CDR3 loop: CASSGDPGTEFSYEQYF. The CDR3 nucleotides are TGTGCCAGCAGTGGAGACCCCGGGACGGAGTTCTCCTACGAGCAGTACTTC.

This clonotype was observed at least ten times. The chain combines TRBV3-1 with TRBJ2-3; 9 bases match TRBD2. J lost 2 bases, V lost 2 bases, and 5 bases had no gene match. Looked up from germline, CDR1 is LGHDT and CDR2 is YNNKEL (reference sequence). CDR3 length: 16 residues. The CDR3 reads CASSQYSGGNTDTQYF. The DNA for the CDR3 is TGTGCCAGCAGCCAATACAGCGGGGGGAACACAGATACGCAGTATTTT.

This clonotype appeared many times. The chain recombines TRBV2 with TRBJ2-1; the match to TRBD1 covers 9 bases. V was pared by 6 bases and J by 5 bases, with 8 bases of the junction left unmatched. The CDR3 is 15 amino acids. CDR1 and CDR2 from the germline V gene are SNHLY and FYNNEI. The CDR3 protein is CASRYDRGINNEQFF. The CDR3 region has the DNA TGTGCCAGCAGATACGACAGGGGGATAAACAATGAGCAGTTCTTC.

The chain has TRBV11-2 and TRBJ2-3; 15 bases line up with TRBD2. The J segment lost 0 bases and the V segment lost 7 bases, leaving 11 bases of the junction unmatched. Germline values: CDR1 SGHAT, CDR2 FQNNGV. The CDR3 runs to 19 residues. The CDR3 here is CASIGTSGGLRGSTDTQYF. The CDR3 DNA follows: TGTGCCAGCATCGGGACTAGCGGGGGGCTTAGGGGTAGCACAGATACGCAGTATTTT.

There are many counts of this clonotype. V and J are TRBV28 and TRBJ2-5, with 11 bases fitting TRBD2. CDR3 length: 14 amino acids. Germline values: CDR1 MDHEN, CDR2 SYDVKM. The V segment lost 5 bases and the J segment 9 bases; nucleotides outside the gene matches: 8. CDR3 sequence (DNA): TGTGCCAGCAGTACTAGCGGGGGTACCTGGGCCCAGTACTTC. Protein: CASSTSGGTWAQYF.

This clonotype has at least ten counts. The V gene is TRBV5-1, the J gene TRBJ1-5; no clear D gene. This CDR3 has 17 residues. The germline V gene has CDR1 SGHRS and CDR2 YFSETQ. The V gene lost 0 bases and the J gene lost 0 bases, with 13 bases spanning the gap. The CDR3 sequence is CASSLVPVSSSNQPQHF. The CDR3 coding sequence is TGCGCCAGCAGCTTGGTCCCAGTGAGTAGTAGCAATCAGCCCCAGCATTTT.

This clonotype was seen ten or more times. The chain couples TRBV11-3 to TRBJ2-1, with 12 positions matching TRBD2. The CDR3 has 15 amino acids. The J segment lost 4 bases and the V segment lost 6 bases, leaving 4 bases of the junction unmatched. Germline values: CDR1 SGHNT, CDR2 YENEEA. DNA of the CDR3: TGTGCCAGCAGACTGACTAGCGGGGGATACAATGAGCAGTTCTTC. This translates into CASRLTSGGYNEQFF.

This clonotype was seen at least ten times. V usage is TRBV5-6 and J usage is TRBJ2-7; D perhaps matches TRBD1 (6 bases). Germline V gives CDR1 SGHDT, CDR2 YYEEEE. CDR3 length: 14 amino acids. Trimming removed 6 bases from V and 2 bases from J, with 15 bases in between. CDR3 region: CASTVGQSTYEQYF. CDR3 DNA: TGTGCCAGCACCGTTGGACAGTCTACCTACGAGCAGTACTTC. Full variable domain (remainder filled in from reference TRBV5-6 and TRBJ2-7): DAGVTQSPTHLIKTRGQQVTLRCSPKSGHDTVSWYQQALGQGPQFIFQYYEEEERQRGNFPDRFSGHQFPNYSSELNVNALLLGDSALYLCASTVGQSTYEQYFGPGTRLTVT.

The CDR3 DNA reads TGTGCCAGCAGTTCCTCGAGGACAGGGAGTGTTCGCTACACCTTC. The encoded protein is CASSSSRTGSVRYTF. V is TRBV28 and J is TRBJ1-2; the match to TRBD1 covers 8 bases. CDR1 is MDHEN, CDR2 SYDVKM, per germline. The CDR3 has 15 amino acids. V lost 4 bases to trimming and J lost 9 bases; unmatched junction nucleotides: 13.